The 23 T cell receptor beta chains below all came from one sample that was sequenced in a study of blood T cells in healthy people across ages (dated by TCRdb to between 2015 and 2016). The protocol used for the library was 5' RACE. TCRdb lists the instrument as Illumina HiSeq 2500. A second roughly 6 to 11 cycle PCR used a sample-barcoded 5' primer and a J-beta primer mix. TCRdb reworked the public reads: Q25 trimming with fastp, MiXCR clone assembly, productive beta chains retained. Identical CDR3 proteins give one entry, which carries the most common genes and DNA. Counted in this sample were hundreds of thousands of distinct CDR3 sequences; approximately 52% of them appeared once. Roughly 14% of the sample lies in the top ten. The sequenced material came from blood. These receptors came from a woman of 80 years or more in good health.

The chain has TRBV20-1 and TRBJ2-7, with unresolved D. The germline V gene encodes CDR1 DFQATT and CDR2 SNEGSKA (reference sequence). This CDR3 is built from 14 residues. Deletions cut 5 bases from V and 3 bases from J, with 17 bases between. Here the CDR3 DNA reads TGCAGTGCTCAAAGAGGTCCCGGAATCTACGAGCAGTACTTC. It codes for CSAQRGPGIYEQYF.

About this clonotype: A single base separates this from a much larger clone, so it may be a read error. J is TRBJ2-5 and V is TRBV3-1; tentatively, D is TRBD2 (6 bases). Germline CDR1 and CDR2: LGHDT and YNNKEL (reference sequence). CDR3 length: 15 residues. In nucleotides, the CDR3 is TGTGCCGGCAGCCTAGATCGGGGGTACCAAGAGACCCAGTACTTC. Its translation is CAGSLDRGYQETQYF.

This clonotype was observed many times. This rearrangement joins TRBV20-1 to TRBJ2-7; D is uncertain. The V and J ends lost 5 bases and 2 bases respectively, with 7 bases between them. The CDR3 has 11 amino acids. From germline, CDR1 is DFQATT and CDR2 SNEGSKA (reference sequence). This CDR3 reads CSALSTYEQYF. In nucleotides, the CDR3 is TGCAGTGCTCTATCGACCTACGAGCAGTACTTC.

There are many counts of this clonotype. The chain couples TRBV19 to TRBJ2-3; D gene unclear. Trimming left V 3 bases short and J 5 bases short, with 18 bases between. CDR1 and CDR2 (germline): LNHDA, SQIVND (reference sequence). The CDR3 is made up of 16 amino acids. CDR3 loop: CASSIGSVPLGDTQYF. DNA for the CDR3: TGTGCCAGTAGTATTGGCTCCGTCCCCTTAGGAGATACGCAGTATTTT.

The chain joins TRBV4-1 to TRBJ2-5; possibly TRBD2 for D (5 bases). The J call may be faulty, since TRBJ2-4 better matches the DNA end. Germline loops: CDR1 MGHRA, CDR2 YSYEKL. This CDR3 spans 21 amino acids. The CDR3: CASSQFLIMPEGVGIRDIQYF. The CDR3 DNA reads TGCGCCAGCAGCCAATTCCTCATAATGCCCGAGGGCGTTGGGATAAGGGACATTCAGTACTTC.

Comments on this clonotype: Given a much more abundant clone one base away, this may be a read error. The V call is TRBV25-1, the J call TRBJ2-3, with D unclear. Trimming pared 6 bases from V and 5 bases from J, leaving 15 bases between. The germline V gene encodes CDR1 MGHDK and CDR2 SYGVNS. There are 14 residues in the CDR3. The chain's CDR3 is CASRASARGDTQYF. The CDR3 region has the DNA TGTGCCAGCAGGGCCAGCGCCAGAGGAGATACGCAGTATTTT.

This clonotype was detected only once. A much more abundant neighbour one base away suggests this may be a read error. J is TRBJ2-4 and V is TRBV6-1; 9 bases fit TRBD2. This CDR3 has 17 amino acids. Trimming took 5 bases from V and 8 from J; bases not matched to a gene: 16. Germline values: CDR1 MNHNS, CDR2 SASEGT. CDR3 DNA sequence: TGTGCCAGCAGTCATTTGGCTAGCGGGACGAGGTCGGACATTCAGTACTTC. This translates into CASSHLASGTRSDIQYF.

The chain carries TRBV3-1 and TRBJ2-7; a possible D gene is TRBD2 (6 bases). With 1 base removed from V and 6 bases from J, the gap between germline ends came to 16 bases. The germline CDR1 and CDR2 sequences are LGHDT and YNNKEL (reference sequence). The CDR3 is made up of 15 amino acids. CDR3 in amino acids: CASSQGFSGASEQYF. CDR3 nucleotide sequence: TGTGCCAGCAGCCAAGGCTTTTCGGGAGCTTCCGAGCAGTACTTC.

In the case of this clonotype: Possible read error: a much larger clone is one base away. J is TRBJ2-3 and V is TRBV4-1; 8 bases are shared with TRBD2. The CDR3 covers 15 residues. Germline CDR1 is MGHRA and CDR2 is YSYEKL. The trim removed 2 bases at V and 5 bases at J, leaving 6 bases unmatched. Written as DNA, the CDR3 is TGCGCCAGCAGCCAATACGGGGGGGGCGAAGATACGCAGTATTTT. It yields the protein CASSQYGGGEDTQYF.

V usage is TRBV6-5 and J usage is TRBJ1-2, with D uncertain. In germline, CDR1 is MNHEY, CDR2 SVGAGI. The CDR3 loop spans 14 amino acids. The V and J ends lost 5 bases and 4 bases respectively, with 14 bases between them. CDR3 sequence reads: CASSERPVGYGYTF. Here the CDR3 DNA reads TGTGCCAGCAGTGAGAGACCCGTGGGCTATGGCTACACCTTC.

CDR3 amino acids: CASSRGRMVSGYTF. The CDR3 DNA reads TGTGCCAGCAGTCGGGGACGGATGGTGTCCGGCTACACCTTC. The J gene is TRBJ1-2, the V gene TRBV12-3 or TRBV12-4; maybe TRBD1 (5 bases). Deletions cut 5 bases from V and 8 bases from J, with 18 bases between. CDR3 length: 14 residues.

In this sample, this clonotype turned up many times. The chain links TRBV5-1 to TRBJ2-3, with D perhaps matching TRBD2 (7 bases). The ends were cut back, 4 bases at V and 1 base at J, with 13 bases in the middle. The CDR3 covers 15 residues. The germline CDR1 and CDR2 sequences are SGHRS and YFSETQ. The CDR3 sequence is CASSAGGGRTDTQYF. The CDR3 bases are TGCGCCAGCAGCGCTGGCGGGGGCCGCACAGATACGCAGTATTTT.

V usage is TRBV20-1 and J usage is TRBJ1-1; unclear D gene. CDR1 and CDR2 from the germline V gene are DFQATT and SNEGSKA (reference sequence). The germline V and J ends were trimmed by 3 bases and 4 bases, with 18 bases remaining between them. There are 15 residues in the CDR3. The CDR3, as DNA: TGCAGTGCTAGTGGAACCGACCCCTCGGGCACTGAAGCTTTCTTT. Its translation is CSASGTDPSGTEAFF.

Concerning this clonotype itself: This may stem from a read error, because a much larger clone lies one nucleotide away. The V call is TRBV5-1, the J call TRBJ2-7; TRBD2 matches at 8 bases. The CDR3 has 16 residues. Germline CDR1 SGHRS, CDR2 YFSETQ. V dropped 5 bases and J dropped 7; count of bases not matched to a gene: 17. The CDR3 coding sequence is TGCGCCAGCAGTCCGGCTAGCGGGTTTACCCGGGGTGAGCAGTACTTC. It yields the protein CASSPASGFTRGEQYF.

This clonotype was counted ten times or more. The chain recombines TRBV20-1 with TRBJ2-1, with TRBD2 matching over 11 bases. This CDR3 contains 16 residues. In germline, CDR1 is DFQATT, CDR2 SNEGSKA (reference sequence). V shed 2 bases, J shed 3 bases, and the junction held 6 bases outside the gene matches. The CDR3 spells CSARSVAGGIYNEQFF. CDR3 DNA sequence: TGCAGTGCTAGATCCGTAGCGGGGGGGATCTACAATGAGCAGTTCTTC.

This clonotype appeared once. The genes are TRBV2 and TRBJ2-7; D may match TRBD1 or TRBD2 (5 bases each). The germline V gene encodes CDR1 SNHLY and CDR2 FYNNEI. The germline V and J ends were trimmed by 2 bases and 2 bases, with 13 bases remaining between them. The CDR3 consists of 15 residues. The chain's CDR3 is CASSEMGVAAYEQYF. In DNA, the CDR3 is TGTGCCAGCAGTGAAATGGGGGTGGCAGCCTACGAGCAGTACTTC. Drawing the rest from reference TRBV2 and TRBJ2-7, the complete variable domain is EPEVTQTPSHQVTQMGQEVILRCVPISNHLYFYWYRQILGQKVEFLVSFYNNEISEKSEIFDDQFSVERPDGSNFTLKIRSTKLEDSAMYFCASSEMGVAAYEQYFGPGTRLTVT.

V and J are TRBV29-1 and TRBJ2-7; D gene uncertain. Trimming left V 8 bases short and J 1 base short, with 15 bases between. This CDR3 comprises 13 residues. In germline, CDR1 is SQVTM, CDR2 ANQGSEA. The CDR3 bases are TGCAGCATCCGGCCTTTCGGGTCCTACGAGCAGTACTTC. It yields the protein CSIRPFGSYEQYF.

V and J are TRBV10-2 and TRBJ2-4; 15 bases align to TRBD2. CDR3 length: 19 amino acids. The V gene end was trimmed by 3 bases and the J gene end by 1 base; junction bases not matched to a gene: 7. The germline gives CDR1 WSHSY, CDR2 SAAADI. The DNA for the CDR3 is TGCGCCAGCAGTGAACACCGGACTAGCGGGGGGGCGGCCAAAAACATTCAGTACTTC. Amino acids: CASSEHRTSGGAAKNIQYF.

The table lists this clonotype with a few counts. The V gene is TRBV5-1, the J gene TRBJ1-4; D gene ambiguous. The V gene's germline CDR1 is SGHRS and CDR2 YFSETQ. The V gene lost 4 bases and the J gene lost 7 bases, with 17 bases spanning the gap. This CDR3 spans 15 amino acids. The CDR3 DNA sequence: TGCGCCAGCAGCCGGATTTTAGAGAGGAGTGAAAAACTGTTTTTT. Protein sequence: CASSRILERSEKLFF.

As regards this clonotype: One junction end does not reproduce the germline sequence, and a read error may be involved. The chain links TRBV27 to TRBJ2-3; D possibly corresponds to TRBD1 (6 bases). Per germline, CDR1 MNHEY and CDR2 SMNVEV (reference sequence). This CDR3 region has 13 residues. The CDR3 nucleotides are TGCGCCAGCAAGGACAGAACCATAGATACGCAGTATTTT. This encodes CASKDRTIDTQYF.

This clonotype was detected ten times or more. The V gene is TRBV20-1, the J gene TRBJ1-6; D might be TRBD1 (6 bases). Germline V gene lookup returns CDR1 DFQATT and CDR2 SNEGSKA (reference sequence). The CDR3 totals 16 residues. V lost 0 bases, J lost 10 bases, and 19 bases lay in between. CDR3 protein: CSARDLGWSGTSPLHF. DNA of the CDR3: TGCAGTGCTAGAGATTTGGGGTGGTCGGGGACATCACCCCTCCACTTT.

In the case of this clonotype: This may stem from a read error, because a much larger clone lies one nucleotide away. This chain joins TRBV5-1 and TRBJ2-7, with D possibly called TRBD1 or TRBD2 (6 bases each). The germline V and J ends were trimmed by 0 bases and 7 bases, with 20 bases remaining between them. The CDR3 contains 16 residues. In germline, CDR1 is SGHRS, CDR2 YFSETQ. This CDR3 is CASSLARGTSNNEQYF. CDR3 coding DNA: TGCGCCAGCAGCTTGGCCCGGGGGACAAGCAACAATGAGCAGTACTTC.

In its sample, this clonotype was seen many times. V and J are TRBV18 and TRBJ2-5; D possibly uses TRBD1 or TRBD2 (5 bases each). Trimming shortened V by 3 bases and J by 2 bases, and 13 bases separated the two germline ends. The CDR3 runs to 15 residues. CDR1 and CDR2 (germline): KGHSH, LQKENI. In nucleotides, the CDR3 is TGTGCCAGCTCACCTCCGGGGCGGAATCAAGAGACCCAGTACTTC. It translates to CASSPPGRNQETQYF.